This T cell receptor beta chain came from a study of glioma-infiltrating T cells. Details on this clonotype: A much larger clonotype is one base distant, so this may be a read error.

Amplification of TCR alpha and beta CDR3 regions from RNA used iRepertoire nested multiplex PCR. MiXCR, applied by TCRdb to the multiplex PCR reads, yields one record per CDR3 protein. The sample lists around 180,000 distinct CDR3 sequences; around 42% were seen once. From germline, CDR1 is KGHDR and CDR2 SFDVKD. CDR3 size: 17 residues. With 9 bases clipped from V and 5 bases from J, the junction kept 17 bases outside the gene matches. Material for sequencing was glioma tissue, nonneoplastic brain tissue, or PBMCs (not recorded which). V usage is TRBV24-1 and J usage is TRBJ2-1; TRBD2 agrees at 8 bases. This TCR was recovered from a human donor with low-grade glioma or glioblastoma, undergoing nonglioma brain surgery, or in good health (not recorded which). The DNA for the CDR3 is TGTGCCACCGGACGGCCGGGACTAGAGGGAGGCCACAATGAGCAGTTCTTC. It translates to CATGRPGLEGGHNEQFF.